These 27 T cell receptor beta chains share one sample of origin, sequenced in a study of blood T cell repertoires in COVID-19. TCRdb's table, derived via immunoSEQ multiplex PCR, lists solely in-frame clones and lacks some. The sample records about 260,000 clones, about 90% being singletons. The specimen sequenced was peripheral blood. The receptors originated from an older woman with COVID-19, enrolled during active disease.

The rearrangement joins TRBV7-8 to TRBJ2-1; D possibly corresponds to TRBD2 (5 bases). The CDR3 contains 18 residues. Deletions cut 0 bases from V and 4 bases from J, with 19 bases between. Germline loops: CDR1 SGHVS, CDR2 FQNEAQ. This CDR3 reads CASSLAGASSSPYNEQFF. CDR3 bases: TGTGCCAGCAGCTTAGCGGGAGCATCCTCGTCCCCTTACAATGAGCAGTTCTTC.

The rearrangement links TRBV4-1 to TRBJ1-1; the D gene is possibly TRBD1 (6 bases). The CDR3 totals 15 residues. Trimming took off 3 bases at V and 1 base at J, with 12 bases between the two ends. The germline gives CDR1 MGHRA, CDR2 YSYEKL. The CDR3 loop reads CASSHPSTGNTEAFF. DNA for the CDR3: TGCGCCAGCAGCCATCCCTCGACAGGGAACACTGAAGCTTTCTTT.

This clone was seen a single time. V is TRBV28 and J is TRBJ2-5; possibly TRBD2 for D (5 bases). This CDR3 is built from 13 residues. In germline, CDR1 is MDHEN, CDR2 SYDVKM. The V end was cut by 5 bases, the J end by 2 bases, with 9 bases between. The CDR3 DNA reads TGTGCCAGCAGTCGGGGTACTCAAGAGACCCAGTACTTC. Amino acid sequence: CASSRGTQETQYF.

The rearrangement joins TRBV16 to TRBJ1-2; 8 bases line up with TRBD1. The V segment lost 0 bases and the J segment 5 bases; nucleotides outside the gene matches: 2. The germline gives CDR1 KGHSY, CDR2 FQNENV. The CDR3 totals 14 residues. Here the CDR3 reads CASSQSQGAYGYTF. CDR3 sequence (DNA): TGTGCCAGCAGCCAATCGCAGGGGGCTTATGGCTACACCTTC.

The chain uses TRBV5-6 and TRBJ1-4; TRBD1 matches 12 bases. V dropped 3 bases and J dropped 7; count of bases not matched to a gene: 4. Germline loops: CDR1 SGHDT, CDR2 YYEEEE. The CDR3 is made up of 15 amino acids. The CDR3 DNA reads TGTGCCAGCAGCTGGGACAGGGGGCTCGGTGAAAAACTGTTTTTT. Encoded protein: CASSWDRGLGEKLFF.

CDR3 residues: CASSLGRVYEQYF. The CDR3 DNA reads TGTGCCAGCAGTTTAGGCAGGGTCTACGAGCAGTACTTC. The chain carries TRBV12-3 or TRBV12-4 and TRBJ2-7, with D maybe TRBD1 (5 bases). The CDR3 has 13 amino acids. V was pared by 1 base and J by 3 bases, with 7 bases between.

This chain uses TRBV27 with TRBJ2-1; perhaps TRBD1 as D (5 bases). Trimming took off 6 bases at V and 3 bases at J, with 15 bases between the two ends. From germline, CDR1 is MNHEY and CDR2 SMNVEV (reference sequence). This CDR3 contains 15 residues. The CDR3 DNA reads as TGTGCCAGCAGCACAGACAGACCCAACTACAATGAGCAGTTCTTC. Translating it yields CASSTDRPNYNEQFF.

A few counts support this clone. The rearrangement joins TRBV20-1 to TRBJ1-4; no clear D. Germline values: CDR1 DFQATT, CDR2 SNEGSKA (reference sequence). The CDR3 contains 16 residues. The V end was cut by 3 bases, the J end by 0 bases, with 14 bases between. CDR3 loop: CSASPAEKATNEKLFF. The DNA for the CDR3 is TGCAGTGCTAGTCCGGCGGAGAAAGCAACTAATGAAAAACTGTTTTTT.

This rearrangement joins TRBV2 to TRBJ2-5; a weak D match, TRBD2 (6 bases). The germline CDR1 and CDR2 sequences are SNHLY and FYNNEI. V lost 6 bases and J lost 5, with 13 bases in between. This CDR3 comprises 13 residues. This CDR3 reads CASRFTGEETQYF. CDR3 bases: TGTGCCAGCAGGTTCACGGGGGAGGAGACCCAGTACTTC.

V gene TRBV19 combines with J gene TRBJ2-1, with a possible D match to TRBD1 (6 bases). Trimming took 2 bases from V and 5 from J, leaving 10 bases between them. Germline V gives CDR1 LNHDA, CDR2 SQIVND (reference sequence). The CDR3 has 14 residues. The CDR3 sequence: CASSIRTENNEQFF. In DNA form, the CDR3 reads TGTGCCAGTAGTATAAGGACAGAAAACAATGAGCAGTTCTTC.

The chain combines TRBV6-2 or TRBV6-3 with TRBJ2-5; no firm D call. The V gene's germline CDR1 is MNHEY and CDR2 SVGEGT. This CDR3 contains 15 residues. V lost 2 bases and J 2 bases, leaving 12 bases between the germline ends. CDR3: CASSYPGLVQETQYF. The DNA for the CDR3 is TGTGCCAGCAGTTACCCCGGGTTGGTTCAAGAGACCCAGTACTTC.

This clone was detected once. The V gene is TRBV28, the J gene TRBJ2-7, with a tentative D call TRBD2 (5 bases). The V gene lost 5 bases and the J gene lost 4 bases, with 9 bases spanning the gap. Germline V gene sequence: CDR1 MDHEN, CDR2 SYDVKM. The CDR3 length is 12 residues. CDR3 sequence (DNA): TGTGCCAGCAGTACTAGTGAGTACGAGCAGTACTTC. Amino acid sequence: CASSTSEYEQYF. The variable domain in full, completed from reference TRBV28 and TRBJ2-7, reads DVKVTQSSRYLVKRTGEKVFLECVQDMDHENMFWYRQDPGLGLRLIYFSYDVKMKEKGDIPEGYSVSREKKERFSLILESASTNQTSMYLCASSTSEYEQYFGPGTRLTVT.

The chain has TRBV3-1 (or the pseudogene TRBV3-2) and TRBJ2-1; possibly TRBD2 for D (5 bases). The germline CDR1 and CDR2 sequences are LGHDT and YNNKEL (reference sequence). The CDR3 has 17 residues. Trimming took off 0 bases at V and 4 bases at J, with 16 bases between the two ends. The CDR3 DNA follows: TGTGCCAGCAGCCAAGATACCTGGTTAAGGGAGTACAATGAGCAGTTCTTC. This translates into CASSQDTWLREYNEQFF.

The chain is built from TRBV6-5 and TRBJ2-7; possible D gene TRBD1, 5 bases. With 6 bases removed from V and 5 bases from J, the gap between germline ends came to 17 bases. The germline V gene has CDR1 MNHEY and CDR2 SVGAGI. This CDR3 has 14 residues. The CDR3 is CASRGPSHSHEQYF. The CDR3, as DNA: TGTGCCAGCAGGGGGCCTAGTCATTCCCACGAGCAGTACTTC.

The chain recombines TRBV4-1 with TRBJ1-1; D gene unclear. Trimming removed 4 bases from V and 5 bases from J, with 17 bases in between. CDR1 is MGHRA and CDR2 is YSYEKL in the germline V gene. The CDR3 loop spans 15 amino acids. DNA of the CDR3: TGCGCCAGCAGCCGGCAACAAGGCGGTAGGACTGAAGCTTTCTTT. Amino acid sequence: CASSRQQGGRTEAFF.

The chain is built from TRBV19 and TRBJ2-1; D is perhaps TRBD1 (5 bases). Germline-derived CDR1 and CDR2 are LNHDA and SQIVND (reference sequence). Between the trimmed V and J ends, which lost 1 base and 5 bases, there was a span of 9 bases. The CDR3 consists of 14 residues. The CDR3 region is CASSIVPGNNEQFF. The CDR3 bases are TGTGCCAGTAGTATAGTACCAGGGAACAATGAGCAGTTCTTC.

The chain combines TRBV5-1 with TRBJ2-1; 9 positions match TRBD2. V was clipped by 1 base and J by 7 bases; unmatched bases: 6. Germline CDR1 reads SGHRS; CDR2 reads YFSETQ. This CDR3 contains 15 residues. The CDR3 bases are TGCGCCAGCAGCTTGTCGGCGGGAGGGAGGAATGAGCAGTTCTTC. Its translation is CASSLSAGGRNEQFF.

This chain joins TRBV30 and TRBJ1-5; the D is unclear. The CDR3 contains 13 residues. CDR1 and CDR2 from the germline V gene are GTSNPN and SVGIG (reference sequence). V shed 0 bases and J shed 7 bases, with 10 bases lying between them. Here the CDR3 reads CAWSVREWQPQHF. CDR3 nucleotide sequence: TGTGCCTGGAGTGTACGGGAGTGGCAGCCCCAGCATTTT.

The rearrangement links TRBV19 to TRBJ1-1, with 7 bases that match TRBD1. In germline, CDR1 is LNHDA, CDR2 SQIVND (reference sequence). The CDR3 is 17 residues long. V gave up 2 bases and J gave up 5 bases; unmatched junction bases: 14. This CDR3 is CASSILPQGPGVTEAFF. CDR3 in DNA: TGTGCCAGTAGTATACTCCCACAGGGGCCTGGGGTTACTGAAGCTTTCTTT.

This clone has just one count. The CDR3 protein is CASSLSTGVEQYF. The CDR3 region has the DNA TGTGCCAGCAGCTTATCGACAGGGGTCGAGCAGTACTTC. The chain employs TRBV7-3 and TRBJ2-7; TRBD1 matches 8 bases. The germline CDR1 and CDR2 sequences are SGHTA and FQGTGA. Losses at the gene ends were 2 bases for V and 6 bases for J; bases not matched to a gene: 3. The CDR3 covers 13 residues.

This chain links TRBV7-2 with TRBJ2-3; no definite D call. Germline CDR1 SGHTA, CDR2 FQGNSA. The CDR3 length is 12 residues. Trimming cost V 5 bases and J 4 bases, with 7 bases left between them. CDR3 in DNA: TGTGCCAGCAGCACTCAAGCAGATACGCAGTATTTT. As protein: CASSTQADTQYF.

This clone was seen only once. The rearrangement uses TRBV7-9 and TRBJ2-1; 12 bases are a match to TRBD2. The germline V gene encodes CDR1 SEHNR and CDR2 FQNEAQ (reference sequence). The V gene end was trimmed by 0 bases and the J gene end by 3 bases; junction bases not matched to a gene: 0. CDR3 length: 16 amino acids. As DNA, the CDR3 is TGTGCCAGCAGCTTAGCGGGACTAGCGGGCTACAATGAGCAGTTCTTC. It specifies CASSLAGLAGYNEQFF. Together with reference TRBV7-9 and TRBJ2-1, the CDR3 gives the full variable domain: DTGVSQNPRHKITKRGQNVTFRCDPISEHNRLYWYRQTLGQGPEFLTYFQNEAQLEKSRLLSDRFSAERPKGSFSTLEIQRTEQGDSAMYLCASSLAGLAGYNEQFFGPGTRLTVL.

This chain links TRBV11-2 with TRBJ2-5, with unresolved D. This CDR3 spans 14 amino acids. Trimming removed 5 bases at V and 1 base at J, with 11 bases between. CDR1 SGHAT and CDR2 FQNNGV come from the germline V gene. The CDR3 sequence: CASSPRGVQETQYF. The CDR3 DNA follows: TGTGCCAGCAGCCCCCGAGGAGTCCAAGAGACCCAGTACTTC. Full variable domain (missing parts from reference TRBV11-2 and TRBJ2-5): EAGVAQSPRYKIIEKRQSVAFWCNPISGHATLYWYQQILGQGPKLLIQFQNNGVVDDSQLPKDRFSAERLKGVDSTLKIQPAKLEDSAVYLCASSPRGVQETQYFGPGTRLLVL.

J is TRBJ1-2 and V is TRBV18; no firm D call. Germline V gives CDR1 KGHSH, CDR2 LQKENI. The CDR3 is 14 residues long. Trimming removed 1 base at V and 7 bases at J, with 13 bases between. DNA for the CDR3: TGTGCCAGCTCACCACGTGATTTGAATAGTGGCTACACCTTC. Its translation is CASSPRDLNSGYTF.

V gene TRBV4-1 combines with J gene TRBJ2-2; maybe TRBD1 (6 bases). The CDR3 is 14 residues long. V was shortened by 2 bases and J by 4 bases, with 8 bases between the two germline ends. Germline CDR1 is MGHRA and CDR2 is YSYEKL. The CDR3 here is CASSQSRGTGELFF. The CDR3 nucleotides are TGCGCCAGCAGCCAATCCAGGGGCACCGGGGAGCTGTTTTTT.

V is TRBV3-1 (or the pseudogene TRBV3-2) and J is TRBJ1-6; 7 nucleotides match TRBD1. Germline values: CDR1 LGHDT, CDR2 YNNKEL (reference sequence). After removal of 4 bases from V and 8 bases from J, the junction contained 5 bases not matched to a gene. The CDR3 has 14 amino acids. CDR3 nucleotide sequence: TGTGCCAGCAGCCCCGGGACAGCCTATTCACCCCTCCACTTT. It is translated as CASSPGTAYSPLHF.

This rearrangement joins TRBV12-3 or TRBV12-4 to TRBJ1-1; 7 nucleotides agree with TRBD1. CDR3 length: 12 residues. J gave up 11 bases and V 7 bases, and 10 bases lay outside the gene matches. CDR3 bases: TGTGCCAGCATAGGGACAGACCCCGGGGCTTTCTTT. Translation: CASIGTDPGAFF.